The clone carrying this T cell receptor beta chain showed up just once. What it binds is not known. The sample comes from a study of radiation and T cells in renal cell carcinoma. The assay was immunoSEQ multiplex PCR, and TCRdb's table has in-frame clones only and misses some. The data contain around 16,000 clones, 58% of them singletons. Study conclusions and caveats: Top 100 clonotypes averaged approximately 50% in irradiated versus about 45% in nephrectomy-only tumors. Dominant CDR3 motifs were more common in irradiated tumors than controls.

Germline V CDR1 and CDR2: SGHTA, FQGNSA. This CDR3 has 15 residues. V shed 5 bases, J shed 5 bases, and the junction held 8 bases outside the gene matches. Noted treatment: treatment-naive control, cytoreductive nephrectomy. Controls included a handful of female and roughly 12 male donors, resected 2011 to 2014. The chain links TRBV7-2 to TRBJ1-2; TRBD1 aligns across 10 bases. This receptor was identified in a man between 35 and 55 years old with renal cell carcinoma. This specimen consisted of tumor tissue, obtained from a patient whose treatment was nephrectomy without radiotherapy. The CDR3 region is CASSPTAGQGYGYTF. The DNA of the CDR3 is TGTGCCAGCAGCCCGACCGCGGGACAGGGGTATGGCTACACCTTC.